Listed below are T cell receptor beta chains from one sample, sequenced in a study of blood T cell repertoires in COVID-19. TCRdb's table, derived via immunoSEQ multiplex PCR, lists solely in-frame clones and lacks some. This sample has 150,000 to 200,000 clones, with approximately 90% found just once. Sequenced: peripheral blood. The receptors originated from a man younger than 35 with active or convalescent COVID-19. Each CDR3 is given without its conserved first and last residue. A D gene is named only where the DNA matches it firmly.

TRBV19,NA,ASSIVEASEAF
TRBV9,TRBD1,ASSVGTGSNEQF
TRBV5-1,NA,ASSLPGAGEGT
TRBV7-8,NA,ASSRGEGRGTTDTQY
TRBV23-1,NA,ASRDFFNYGYT
TRBV3-1/TRBV3-2,NA,ASSRGDRSYGYT
TRBV29-1,NA,SVEELGSSGNTIY
TRBV29-1,NA,SVEIGQRSSYEQY
TRBV5-6,NA,ASSPGAADTQY
TRBV29-1,NA,SAHLTGWSTEAF
TRBV5-6,NA,ASSLAPGGLYEQY
TRBV20-1,NA,SATAGETIY
TRBV19,NA,ASSITTGSTDTQY
TRBV2,NA,ASNGQGGGPQH
TRBV7-9,TRBD2,ASSPLAGPHYNEQF
TRBV21-1,NA,ASRTDRDRSGYT
TRBV15,TRBD1,ATSIGTGPQRLYGYT
TRBV7-2,TRBD1,ASSLGQGKTEAF
TRBV11-2,NA,ASSLTETYEQY
TRBV10-3,NA,AISGDGSTEAF
TRBV15,NA,ATSPSRSTGELF
TRBV2,NA,ASLAGETQY
TRBV28,NA,ASSLRGVGGYT
TRBV15,NA,ATSRDRGAAGYGYT
TRBV6-4,TRBD1,ASSDSTGNTVAF
TRBV24-1,TRBD1,ATSDVGGGQGEEQF